This T cell receptor beta chain emerged from a study of blood T cell repertoires in COVID-19. The length of the CDR3 is 14 residues. The V and J ends lost 0 bases and 6 bases respectively, with 9 bases between them. The germline CDR1 and CDR2 sequences are MGHRA and YSYEKL. Method: immunoSEQ multiplex PCR; TCRdb's copy keeps in-frame clones and lacks some. The sample includes fewer than 400,000 clones, 85% seen only once; the top ten take roughly 3.7%. The TCR sequence derives from a young woman with acute or convalescent COVID-19. Specimen: peripheral blood. This chain connects TRBV4-1 to TRBJ2-1, with D perhaps matching TRBD1 (5 bases). The CDR3 DNA reads as TGCGCCAGCAGCCAAGAGCAGGGTAGCAATGAGCAGTTCTTC. Protein: CASSQEQGSNEQFF.